The present TCR beta chain was sequenced within a study of beta chain features in type 1 diabetes. Broader study findings: Type 1 diabetes patients had moderately but significantly shorter TCRB CDR3s in all four CD4+ subsets. The naive, central memory and Treg TCRB repertoires of patients appeared to be more similar to one another than those of healthy donors.

Expressed TCRB transcripts were sequenced after all isolated RNA was converted to cDNA. This table comes from immunoSEQ multiplex PCR, and its TCRdb copy is limited to in-frame clones, with some not included. Here the sample spans almost 350,000 clones, roughly 8% being singletons. Turning to this clone: Antigen specificity is unknown.

This TCR was sampled from a woman aged 18 to 35 in good health. The sequenced sample consisted of central memory CD4+ T cells from blood.

Written as DNA, the CDR3 is TGTGCCAGCAACCCAGCATCAGACACCGGGGAGCTGTTTTTT. Residues: CASNPASDTGELFF. V gene TRBV6-5 combines with J gene TRBJ2-2; the D is unclear. The CDR3 loop spans 14 amino acids. CDR1 MNHEY and CDR2 SVGAGI come from the germline V gene. Trimming shortened V by 7 bases and J by 3 bases, and 12 bases separated the two germline ends.